The entry below describes one T cell receptor (beta chain). This CDR3 has 13 residues. V was trimmed by 3 bases and J by 2 bases, leaving 8 bases between them. Per germline, CDR1 SGHRS and CDR2 YFSETQ. This entry is derived from a study of blood T cell repertoires in COVID-19. Participant ages covered about 18 to 95 years across 24 US areas. The assay was immunoSEQ multiplex PCR, and TCRdb's table has in-frame clones only and misses some. In the table there are around 200,000 clones, about 90% of which are singletons. This sequence joins TRBV5-1 and TRBJ2-5, with a tentative D call TRBD2 (5 bases). This clonotype originated in a woman aged 45 to 65 in a cohort exposed to, infected with or recovered from COVID-19 (not recorded which). The sequenced sample consisted of PBMCs or T cells enriched from blood (not recorded which). CDR3 sequence: CASSSTRQETQYF. CDR3 DNA sequence: TGCGCCAGCAGCTCCACTAGGCAAGAGACCCAGTACTTC.